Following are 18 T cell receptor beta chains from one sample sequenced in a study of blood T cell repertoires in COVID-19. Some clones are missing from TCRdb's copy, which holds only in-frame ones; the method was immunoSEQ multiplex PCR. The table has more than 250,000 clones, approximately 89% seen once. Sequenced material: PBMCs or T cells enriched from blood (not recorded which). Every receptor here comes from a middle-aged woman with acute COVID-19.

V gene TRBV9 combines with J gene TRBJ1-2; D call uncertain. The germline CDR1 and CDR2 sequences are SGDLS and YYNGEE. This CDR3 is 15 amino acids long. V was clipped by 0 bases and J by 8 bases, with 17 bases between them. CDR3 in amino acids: CASSVGGGSQTGYTF. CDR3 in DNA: TGTGCCAGCAGCGTAGGTGGAGGGTCACAAACAGGCTACACCTTC.

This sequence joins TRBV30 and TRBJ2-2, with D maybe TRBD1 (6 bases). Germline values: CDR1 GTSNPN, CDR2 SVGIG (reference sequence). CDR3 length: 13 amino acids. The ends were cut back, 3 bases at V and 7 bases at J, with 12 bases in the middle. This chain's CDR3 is CAWRGIGGGELFF. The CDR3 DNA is TGTGCCTGGAGGGGCATAGGGGGCGGGGAGCTGTTTTTT.

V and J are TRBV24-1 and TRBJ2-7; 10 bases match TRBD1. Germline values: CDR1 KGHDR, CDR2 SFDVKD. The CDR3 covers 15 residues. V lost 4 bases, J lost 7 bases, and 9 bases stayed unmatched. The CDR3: CATSDSRQGADEQYF. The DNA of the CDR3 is TGTGCCACCAGTGACTCGCGACAGGGGGCGGATGAGCAGTACTTC.

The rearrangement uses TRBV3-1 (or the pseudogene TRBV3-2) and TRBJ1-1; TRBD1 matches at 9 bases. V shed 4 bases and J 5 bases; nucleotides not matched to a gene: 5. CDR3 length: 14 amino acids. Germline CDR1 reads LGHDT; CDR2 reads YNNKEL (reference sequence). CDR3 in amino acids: CASSPRDRATEAFF. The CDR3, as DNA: TGTGCCAGCAGCCCCCGGGACAGGGCAACTGAAGCTTTCTTT.

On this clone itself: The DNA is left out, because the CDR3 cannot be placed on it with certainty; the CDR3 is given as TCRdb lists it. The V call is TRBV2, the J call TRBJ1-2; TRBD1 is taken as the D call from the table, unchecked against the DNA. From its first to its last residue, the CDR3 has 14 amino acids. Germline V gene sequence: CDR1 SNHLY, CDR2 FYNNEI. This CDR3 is CASSVLAVADGYTF.

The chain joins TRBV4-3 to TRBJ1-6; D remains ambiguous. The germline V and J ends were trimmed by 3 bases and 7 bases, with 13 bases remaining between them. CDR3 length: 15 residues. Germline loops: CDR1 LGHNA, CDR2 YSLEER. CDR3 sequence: CASSQYSNYNSPLHF. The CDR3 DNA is TGCGCCAGCAGCCAGTACAGTAATTACAATTCACCCCTCCACTTT.

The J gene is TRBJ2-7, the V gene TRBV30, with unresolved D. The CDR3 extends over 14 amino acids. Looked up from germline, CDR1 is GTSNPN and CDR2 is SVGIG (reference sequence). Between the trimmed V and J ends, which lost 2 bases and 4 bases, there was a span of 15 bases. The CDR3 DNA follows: TGTGCCTGGAGTCGACGAGACACCCGTTACGAGCAGTACGTC. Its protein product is CAWSRRDTRYEQYV.

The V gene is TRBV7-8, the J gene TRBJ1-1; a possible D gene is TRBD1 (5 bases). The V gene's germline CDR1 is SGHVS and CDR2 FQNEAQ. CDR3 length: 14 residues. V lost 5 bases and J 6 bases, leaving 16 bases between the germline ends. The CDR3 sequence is CASSPSGVVSEAFF. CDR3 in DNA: TGTGCCAGCAGCCCCTCGGGGGTCGTCTCTGAAGCTTTCTTT.

The CDR3 sequence: CATLESLAGTDTQYF. CDR3 in DNA: TGTGCCACCCTAGAGTCGCTAGCGGGCACAGATACGCAGTATTTT. The chain joins TRBV2 to TRBJ2-3, with TRBD2 identical over 7 bases. V was pared by 10 bases and J by 1 base, with 11 bases of the junction left unmatched. There are 15 residues in the CDR3. Germline V CDR1 and CDR2: SNHLY, FYNNEI.

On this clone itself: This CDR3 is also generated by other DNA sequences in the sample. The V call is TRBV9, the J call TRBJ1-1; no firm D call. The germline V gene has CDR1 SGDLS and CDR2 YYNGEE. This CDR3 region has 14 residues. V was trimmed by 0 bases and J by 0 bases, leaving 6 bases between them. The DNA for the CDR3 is TGTGCCAGCAGCGTAGCCGGGGTGAACACTGAAGCTTTCTTT. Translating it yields CASSVAGVNTEAFF. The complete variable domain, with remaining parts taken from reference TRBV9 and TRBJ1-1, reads DSGVTQTPKHLITATGQRVTLRCSPRSGDLSVYWYQQSLDQGLQFLIQYYNGEERAKGNILERFSAQQFPDLHSELNLSSLELGDSALYFCASSVAGVNTEAFFGQGTRLTVV.

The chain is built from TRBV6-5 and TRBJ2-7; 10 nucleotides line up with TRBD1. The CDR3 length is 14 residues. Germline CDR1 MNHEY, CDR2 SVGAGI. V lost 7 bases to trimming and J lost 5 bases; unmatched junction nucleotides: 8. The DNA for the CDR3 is TGTGCCAGCATCAGGACAGGGGGTGGGGACGAGCAGTACTTC. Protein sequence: CASIRTGGGDEQYF.

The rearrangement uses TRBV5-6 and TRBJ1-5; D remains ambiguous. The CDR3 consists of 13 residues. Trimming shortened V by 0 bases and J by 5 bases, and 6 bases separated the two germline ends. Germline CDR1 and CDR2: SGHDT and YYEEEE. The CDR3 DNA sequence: TGTGCCAGCAGCTTGGAACCAGATCAGCCCCAGCATTTT. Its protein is CASSLEPDQPQHF.

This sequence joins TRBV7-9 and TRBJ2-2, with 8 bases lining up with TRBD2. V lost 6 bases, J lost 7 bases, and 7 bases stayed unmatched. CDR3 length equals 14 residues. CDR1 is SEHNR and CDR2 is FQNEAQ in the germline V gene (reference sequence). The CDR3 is CASSFSGSNGELFF. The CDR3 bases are TGTGCCAGCAGTTTCAGCGGGAGTAACGGGGAGCTGTTTTTT.

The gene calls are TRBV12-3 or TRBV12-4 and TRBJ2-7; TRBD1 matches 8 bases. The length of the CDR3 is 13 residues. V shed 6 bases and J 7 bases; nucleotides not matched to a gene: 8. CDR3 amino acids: CASSLSGGWEQYF. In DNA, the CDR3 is TGTGCCAGCAGCTTATCAGGGGGCTGGGAGCAGTACTTC.

CDR3 residues: CASSWSAQGGPEAFF. In DNA, the CDR3 is TGTGCCAGCAGTTGGTCAGCCCAAGGAGGGCCTGAAGCTTTCTTT. J is TRBJ1-1 and V is TRBV6-5; D remains unclear. The CDR3 has 15 amino acids. The V end was cut by 4 bases, the J end by 6 bases, with 18 bases between. Germline V gene sequence: CDR1 MNHEY, CDR2 SVGAGI.

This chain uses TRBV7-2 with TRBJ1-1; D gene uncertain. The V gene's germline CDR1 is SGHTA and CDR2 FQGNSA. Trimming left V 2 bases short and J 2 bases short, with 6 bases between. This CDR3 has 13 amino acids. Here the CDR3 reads CASSLSGNTEAFF. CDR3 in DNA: TGTGCCAGCAGCTTAAGCGGAAACACTGAAGCTTTCTTT.

As DNA, the CDR3 is TGTGCCAGCTCAGTACAGGGACAGGTCGGCGAGACCCAGTACTTC. It translates to CASSVQGQVGETQYF. V gene TRBV2 combines with J gene TRBJ2-5; 8 nucleotides align to TRBD1. The CDR3 is 15 amino acids. CDR1 and CDR2 (germline): SNHLY, FYNNEI. Trimming cost V 8 bases and J 5 bases; bases outside gene matches: 13.

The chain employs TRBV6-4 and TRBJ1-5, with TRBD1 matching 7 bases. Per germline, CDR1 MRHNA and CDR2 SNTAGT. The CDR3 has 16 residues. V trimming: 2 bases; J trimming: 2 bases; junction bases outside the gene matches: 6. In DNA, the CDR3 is TGTGCCAGCAGTGACGAAACAGGGGTTGGCAATCAGCCCCAGCATTTT. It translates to CASSDETGVGNQPQHF.